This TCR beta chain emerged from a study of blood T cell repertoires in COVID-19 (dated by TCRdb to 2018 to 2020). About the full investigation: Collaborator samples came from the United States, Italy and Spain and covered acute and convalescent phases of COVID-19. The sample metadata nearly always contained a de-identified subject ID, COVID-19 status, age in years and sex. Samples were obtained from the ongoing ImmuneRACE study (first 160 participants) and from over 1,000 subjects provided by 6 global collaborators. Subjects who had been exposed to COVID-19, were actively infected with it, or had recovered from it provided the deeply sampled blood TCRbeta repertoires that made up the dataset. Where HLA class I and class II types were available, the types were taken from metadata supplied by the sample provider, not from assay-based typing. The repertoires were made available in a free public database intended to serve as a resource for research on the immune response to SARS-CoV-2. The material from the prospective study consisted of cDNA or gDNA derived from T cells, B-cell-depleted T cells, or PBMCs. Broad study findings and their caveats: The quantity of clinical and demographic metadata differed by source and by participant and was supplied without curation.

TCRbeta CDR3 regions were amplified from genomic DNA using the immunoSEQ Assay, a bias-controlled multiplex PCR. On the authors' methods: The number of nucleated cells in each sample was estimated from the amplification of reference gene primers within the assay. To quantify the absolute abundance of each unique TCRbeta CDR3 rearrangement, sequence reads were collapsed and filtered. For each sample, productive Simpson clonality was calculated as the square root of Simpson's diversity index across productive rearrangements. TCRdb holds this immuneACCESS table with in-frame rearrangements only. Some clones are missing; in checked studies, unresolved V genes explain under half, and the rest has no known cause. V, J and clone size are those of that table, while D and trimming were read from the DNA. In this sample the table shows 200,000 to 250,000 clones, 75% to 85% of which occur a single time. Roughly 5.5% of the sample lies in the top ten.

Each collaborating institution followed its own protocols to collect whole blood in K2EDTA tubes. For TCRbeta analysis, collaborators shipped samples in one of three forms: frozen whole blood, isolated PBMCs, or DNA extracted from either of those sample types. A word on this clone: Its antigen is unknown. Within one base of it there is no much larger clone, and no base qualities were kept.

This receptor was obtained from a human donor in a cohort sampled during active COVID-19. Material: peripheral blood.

The CDR3 reads as follows: CATSQPSYEQYF. The sequenced DNA: TGTGCCACTAGTCAACCCTCCTACGAGCAGTACTTC. Recombination linked TRBV6-5 to TRBJ2-7, with no confidently assigned D gene. CDR1 and CDR2 are read off the germline V gene as MNHEY and SVGAGI. The CDR3 contains 12 residues, cysteine and phenylalanine counted. Only the CDR3 DNA stays, 36 bases, in frame from base 1. Relative to germline, V is 10 bases shorter and J is 0 bases shorter, with 10 bases between their ends.